The 5 T cell receptor beta chains listed next were all sequenced from one sample in a study of blood T cell repertoires in COVID-19. Profiling relied on immunoSEQ multiplex PCR, and the TCRdb table lists in-frame clones only, not all of them. The data show 65,000 to 85,000 clones, 90% seen once. Source material: peripheral blood. The origin of the receptors is a human donor in a cohort sampled during active COVID-19.

This chain uses TRBV27 with TRBJ2-7; D may be TRBD2 (7 bases). The germline V gene has CDR1 MNHEY and CDR2 SMNVEV (reference sequence). The ends were cut back, 6 bases at V and 2 bases at J, with 14 bases in the middle. This CDR3 has 14 residues. The CDR3 spells CASSFQGTTYEQYF. CDR3 coding DNA: TGTGCCAGCAGCTTTCAGGGGACTACCTACGAGCAGTACTTC.

V gene TRBV7-3 combines with J gene TRBJ2-3, with 12 bases that match TRBD2. This CDR3 is built from 17 residues. The V segment lost 1 base and the J segment 10 bases; nucleotides outside the gene matches: 12. CDR1 and CDR2 from the germline V gene are SGHTA and FQGTGA. The CDR3 nucleotides are TGTGCCAGCAGCTTAAATGGACTAGCGGGACCCGGGGGGTCGCAGTATTTT. It translates to CASSLNGLAGPGGSQYF.

The chain is built from TRBV7-9 and TRBJ1-1; TRBD1 is a possible D gene (6 bases). This CDR3 spans 13 amino acids. CDR1 is SEHNR and CDR2 is FQNEAQ in the germline V gene (reference sequence). The ends were cut back, 5 bases at V and 11 bases at J, with 18 bases in the middle. The CDR3 loop reads CASSDRDTPGAFF. The CDR3 nucleotides read TGTGCCAGCAGCGATCGGGACACTCCCGGGGCTTTCTTT.

The genes are TRBV21-1 and TRBJ2-7; the table's D call, TRBD1, has no DNA check behind it. TRBV21-1 is given as a pseudogene. The CDR3 contains 16 residues. The CDR3 nucleotides read TGTGCCAGCAGCAAAGATAGGGACAGGGTGCCGAACGAGCAGTACTTC. Translating it yields CASSKDRDRVPNEQYF.

This rearrangement joins TRBV28 to TRBJ2-4; no reliable D call. Germline CDR1 and CDR2: MDHEN and SYDVKM. The ends were cut back, 6 bases at V and 0 bases at J, with 15 bases in the middle. This CDR3 spans 16 amino acids. CDR3 loop: CASSSNPRIAKNIQYF. The CDR3 DNA reads TGTGCCAGCAGCTCTAACCCGCGGATAGCCAAAAACATTCAGTACTTC.